This T cell receptor beta chain was recovered during a study of metastatic and nonmetastatic thyroid tumors. On the study more broadly: The study looked at repertoires side by side in blood and in tumor or nodule tissue from malignant and benign thyroid patients.

In its sample, this clone ranks as medium-sized. The target antigen is unknown. Findings of the study overall: Patients with malignant thyroid tumors reportedly had significantly higher TCR beta diversity than those with benign nodules, in blood and tumor.

No treatment of any kind had been given to any patient before thyroid surgery. The CDR3 has 16 amino acids. Germline values: CDR1 LNHDA, CDR2 SQIVND (reference sequence). V gave up 6 bases and J gave up 2 bases; unmatched junction bases: 11. Original data processing: To classify distant metastasis in papillary thyroid cancer, a model was built from CDR3 differences across clinicopathological groups. TCRdb re-called the PCR reads through MiXCR. Clone size and V and J calls follow TCRdb, not the original study. This table holds 8,000 or so clones, roughly 27% found once. The sample comprised adjacent normal tissue. This chain links TRBV19 with TRBJ2-7, with TRBD1 matching 9 bases. This receptor was obtained from a female donor with papillary thyroid cancer or a benign thyroid nodule (not recorded which). Some clones in this sample may be carry-over from other donors' samples. CDR3 DNA: TGTGCCAGTAGGATCGACGGACAGGGGCTAGCCTACGAGCAGTACTTC. The encoded protein is CASRIDGQGLAYEQYF.